This T cell receptor (beta chain) was obtained from a study of cytomegalovirus exposure and HLA in healthy donors (dated by TCRdb to the late 2010s). Describing the broader study: An earlier analysis of 587 of the donors reported 276 Gb of sequence data and 100 million to 120 million unique TCR beta sequences obtained from about 180 million T cells. Donor age, sex, ethnicity and CMV serostatus were collected together with the repertoire data. The genetic ancestry cluster associated with self-reported Caucasian donors included roughly four fifths of the approximately 430 genotyped donors. The study combined high-throughput TCR immunosequencing, statistical association of individual TCRs with disease status, and machine learning to predict cytomegalovirus infection status. The study aimed to test whether cataloging public T cell receptors could reveal signatures of past pathogen exposure. The later analysis used no new phenotypic data to find candidate immune exposures, relying instead on TCR beta sequences and their occurrence across donors. In an earlier analysis of roughly 580 of the donors, high-throughput TCR beta sequencing was used to judge whether each TCR beta V gene segment behaved as functional or pseudogenic. Both class I and class II loci were covered by HLA typing, at four-digit resolution. Because of strong linkage in the cohort, four to six DR-DQ haplotypes were treated as single units for association and clustering. Every repertoire in the discovery cohort had been generated on one and the same sequencing platform. A later analysis re-examined previously published TCR beta repertoires from roughly 650 donors and added high-resolution HLA genotyping to investigate patterns of TCR occurrence. Using immunosequencing, the study profiled T cell repertoires from 666 subjects and related those repertoires to cytomegalovirus serostatus. Among a few hundred genotyped donors of the cohort, an average of around 240,000 unique TCR beta nucleotide sequences were sequenced per donor, around 20% of them non-productive. Along with the approximately 700-subject first cohort, a separate validation cohort of about 110 different subjects was used. An early release covering 550 to 650 HLA-typed donors comprised about 300 gigabases of sequencing data and tens of millions of unique TCR sequences. The number of donors typed differed by locus, with about 629-630 for A, B, C, DRB1 and DQB1, roughly 520 for DQA1, 606 for DPA1, and 400 to 490 for DPB1. Genome-wide SNP genotypes for about 60% of the 666 donors were used in a later genetic analysis, which treated that subset as a discovery cohort. The paper's findings and limits, for the study overall: At a false discovery rate of 0.05, a later analysis linked some 17,000 TCR beta sequences to specific HLA alleles. In a later analysis, TCR association rates were found to vary across HLA loci, with the most associated TCRs seen for DRB1 alleles and the fewest for HLA-C alleles. A later analysis found that most CMV-associated TCR beta chains appeared HLA-restricted, with HLA associations seemingly driven largely by CMV exposure. In the study, some 180 TCR beta chains were listed as associated with cytomegalovirus. The sequencing pipeline was judged likely to have produced a cluster of highly shared sequence variants as a technical artifact. Sequencing depth was assumed to be roughly uniform across donors in the presence/absence analyses, though that assumption may not hold. Because counts were too low, some 17 rarely observed V segments, including chromosome 9 orphons, were excluded from the earlier analysis of 587 of the donors. Because HLA typing was missing for some donors at each locus, association tests included only the typed subset. Several of the top co-occurrence clusters appeared to be linked to parvovirus B19, influenza, CMV and Epstein-Barr virus, according to a later analysis. Correlated functional status among segregating V segments might reflect linkage disequilibrium, but an unknown experimental factor could not be ruled out. Strong co-occurrence of HLA alleles, especially DR and DQ, made assigning TCR associations to individual alleles difficult. The authors suggested that the approach could potentially be extended to other disease states and immunological phenotypes. A later genetic analysis associated a missense DCLRE1C variant with V-gene and J-gene trimming of TCR beta chains, and an independent cohort replicated the association. A further reported finding was that TCR beta sequences accurately predicted the HLA-A and HLA-B alleles for most subjects in the first cohort. Compared with equally common non-associated chains, HLA-associated TCR beta chains in a later analysis were more clonally expanded and had lower generation probabilities. In an earlier analysis of a few hundred of the donors, most TCR beta V segments were observed in productive rearrangements about 87% or about 30% of the time, broadly matching IMGT annotations. According to a later genetic analysis, donors in an Asian-associated ancestry cluster had fewer N-insertions in productive TCRs than the approximately 650-donor mean. Immune exposure information for the cohort was limited to CMV serostatus. Most TCR sequences were observed very rarely across donors, whereas some public TCRs were present in many individuals. A few of the identified cytomegalovirus-associated TCR beta chains were confirmed in vitro to be specific for cytomegalovirus antigens. Only TCR beta chains were sequenced in this cohort, and the absence of alpha or paired-chain data limited detectable features. In both the original and validation cohorts, the classifier was reported to diagnose cytomegalovirus status with high specificity and sensitivity.

The cohort comprised some 700 healthy bone marrow donors. Cohort members were all nominally healthy when sampled, although unrecorded immune exposures were likely present. The donor tested CMV seronegative and was one of the 352 seronegative cohort members. A peripheral blood sample was provided by each donor, and peripheral blood mononuclear cells were used for TCR beta sequencing. Genomic DNA was extracted from the blood cell samples with the Qiagen DNeasy Blood Extraction Kit. The method behind the library was the immunoSEQ multiplex PCR assay. For the multiplex PCR, a mixture combining 60 forward primers for TCR Vbeta segments and 13 reverse primers for TCR Jbeta segments was used. A multiplex PCR assay on genomic DNA amplified the CDR3 region of rearranged TCR beta genes. On the Illumina HiSeq System, the amplified TCR beta libraries were sequenced as 87-base-pair reads. Under the source paper's analysis protocol: A later analysis counted about 80 million unique TCR beta chains across the 600 to 850 repertoires, and some 11 million of these chains were shared by at least two donors. Raw reads were error-corrected and collapsed into unique sequences by a nearest-neighbor algorithm in which closely related sequences were merged to remove PCR and sequencing errors. V, D and J gene segments were assigned by aligning CDR3 sequences to IMGT reference sequences. Each retained sequence needed at least a six-nucleotide match to both a V gene segment and a J gene segment. A rearrangement was called productive if the CDR3 had no stop codons and remained in frame with V and J, and every other rearrangement was called non-productive. Following IMGT convention, CDR3 was defined as the stretch from the second conserved V-encoded cysteine up to the conserved J-encoded phenylalanine. Sequences without an unambiguous match to a single V gene segment were excluded from the earlier analysis of about 600 of the donors. In an earlier analysis of around 590 of the donors, a V segment was called functional when productive rearrangements were above 56.7%, and segregating when the standard deviation between donors exceeded 5%. A statistical classification framework was built to diagnose cytomegalovirus status from the catalog of TCR beta chain sequences. In a later analysis, V and J genes were assigned by comparing TCR nucleotide sequences against IMGT/GENE-DB human TR gene sequences. A later analysis assigned CDR3 sequences and most-parsimonious VDJ recombination scenarios with the TCRdist pipeline. In a later analysis, every TCR beta chain was defined by the combination of its CDR3 amino acid sequence and its V-gene family, and reads without a unique V-gene family were dropped. In a later analysis, 500 to 650 highly shared, low-generation-probability nucleotide sequences were removed to address suspected cross-contamination and a sequencing artifact. In a later analysis, a clonal expansion index for each public chain was calculated from normalized within-repertoire ranks of inferred template counts. A later analysis computed generation probabilities with a VDJ recombination model fitted to out-of-frame rearrangements, and checked the results against IGoR. In a later analysis, TCR-TCR, TCR-HLA and TCR-CMV co-occurrence was scored with hypergeometric tests, and a repertoire-size bias correction was applied to TCR pairs. False discovery rates were estimated in a later analysis by permuting HLA or CMV assignments 20 times. In a later analysis, co-occurring TCRs were grouped using DBSCAN, with TCRdist sequence similarity added in when clustering inside HLA-allele-positive subsets. Repertoires with fewer than 30,000 or more than 120,000 public chains, plus five repertoires with anomalous nucleotide sharing, were excluded from co-occurrence clustering. TCRdb took over this immuneACCESS table, retaining in-frame rearrangements with V and J assigned. Such tables are incomplete; in checked studies, under half of the missing clones stem from an unresolved V gene, and the remainder is unexplained. Clone size and the V and J calls come from that table; the DNA yielded D and trimming. The sample data list some 200,000 clones, and about 77% of these were observed just once. The ten largest make up 2.9% of the sample.

This clone was counted between two and nine times. Its antigen is currently not known. No quality values exist for individual bases; no much larger clone is one base distant. The sample taken for sequencing was PBMCs. The source of this sequence is a woman in her twenties or thirties in good health and CMV-seronegative.

The sequence in DNA is TGTGCCAGCAGCTCCGGACAGGGACATCAGCCCCAGCATTTT. Protein translation: CASSSGQGHQPQHF. This receptor chain uses TRBV7-9 and TRBJ1-5; 8 central nucleotides agree with TRBD1. CDR1 and CDR2 are drawn from the germline V gene (reference sequence): SEHNR, FQNEAQ. From the cysteine through the phenylalanine, the CDR3 covers 14 amino acids. The CDR3 DNA has 42 bases and is translated from base 1. For this chain, trimming is 4 bases at the V end and 5 bases at the J end, and the number of junction bases without a gene match is 4.